The clone carrying this TCR beta chain was seen repeatedly, ten times or more. Germline CDR1 LGHDT, CDR2 YNNKEL (reference sequence). Trimming cost V 4 bases and J 1 base; bases outside gene matches: 1. CDR3 length equals 15 residues. TCR alpha and beta CDR3 regions were amplified from RNA using iRepertoire nested multiplex PCR. TCRdb redid the calling of the multiplex PCR reads with MiXCR, one entry per CDR3 protein. The profile shows around 120,000 distinct CDR3 sequences, roughly a quarter of them singletons. These data are taken from a study of glioma-infiltrating T cells. The sequencing sample was made of glioma tissue, nonneoplastic brain tissue, or PBMCs (not recorded which). This sequence joins TRBV3-1 and TRBJ2-3; TRBD2 matches at 11 bases. This TCR came from a human donor with low-grade glioma or glioblastoma, undergoing nonglioma brain surgery, or in good health (not recorded which). In DNA, the CDR3 is TGTGCCAGCAGCCTTAGCGGGGGGGGCACAGATACGCAGTATTTT. Protein: CASSLSGGGTDTQYF.